Below, 2 T cell receptor beta chains from the same sample are listed, as sequenced in a study of blood T cell repertoires in COVID-19. This table comes from immunoSEQ multiplex PCR, and its TCRdb copy is limited to in-frame clones, with some not included. This sample carries 60,000 or so clones, approximately 89% of them seen once, and the ten largest clones take more than 13%. The sequenced material came from peripheral blood. Every receptor here comes from a woman aged 60-70 years with active COVID-19.

Here the CDR3 reads CSVDLLTGPEQYF. The CDR3 nucleotides are TGCAGCGTTGACCTCCTAACAGGGCCCGAGCAGTACTTC. V usage is TRBV29-1 and J usage is TRBJ2-7; D possibly corresponds to TRBD1 (6 bases). Trimming removed 3 bases from V and 6 bases from J, with 15 bases in between. CDR1 and CDR2 from the germline V gene are SQVTM and ANQGSEA. This CDR3 contains 13 residues.

The chain recombines TRBV5-6 with TRBJ1-1, with TRBD1 identical over 7 bases. Looked up from germline, CDR1 is SGHDT and CDR2 is YYEEEE. The CDR3 is 17 amino acids. After removal of 4 bases from V and 4 bases from J, the junction contained 16 bases not matched to a gene. CDR3 in amino acids: CASSQTLDREVSTEAFF. The DNA of the CDR3 is TGTGCCAGCAGCCAGACCCTTGACAGGGAAGTATCCACTGAAGCTTTCTTT. Full variable domain (rest looked up from reference TRBV5-6 and TRBJ1-1): DAGVTQSPTHLIKTRGQQVTLRCSPKSGHDTVSWYQQALGQGPQFIFQYYEEEERQRGNFPDRFSGHQFPNYSSELNVNALLLGDSALYLCASSQTLDREVSTEAFFGQGTRLTVV.